The present entry profiles one T cell receptor beta chain with its context. Its antigen is unidentified. The donors were all Caucasian adults (living in Nashville, Tennessee). The V end lost 4 bases, the J end lost 5 bases, and 14 bases lay between the germline ends. The CDR3 is 13 residues long. The germline V gene encodes CDR1 SQVTM and CDR2 ANQGSEA. The sample originates from a study of shared clonotypes between healthy human individuals. Notes on the study in general: It was the non-shared clonotypes that had lower generation probabilities than clonotypes shared by all four donors. Approximately 4.5% was the fraction of naive CD4 clonotypes found shared across a few donors.

Method: immunoSEQ multiplex PCR; TCRdb's copy keeps in-frame clones and lacks some. Of approximately 1.5 million clones listed, approximately 98% are singletons. The sample was naive CD4+ T cells sorted from blood. Subset noted: CD45RA+ positively selected. This sequence joins TRBV29-1 and TRBJ1-1, with no clear D. This sequence was found in a man aged 30 to 39 in good health. In nucleotides, the CDR3 is TGCAGCGTTGGTAAGGGAGTGGGAACTGAAGCTTTCTTT. Protein: CSVGKGVGTEAFF.